The entry below gives a single T cell receptor beta chain sequence along with its context. CDR1 and CDR2 (germline): SGHNT, YYREEE (reference sequence). The CDR3 covers 14 residues. Between the trimmed V and J ends, which lost 1 base and 4 bases, there was a span of 11 bases. Sequencing used immunoSEQ multiplex PCR; TCRdb keeps in-frame clones, though not all of them. The data show about 62,000 clones, just under 95% seen once. The data originate from a study of cytomegalovirus exposure and HLA in healthy donors. Overall study: Later, an analysis reported that the 120 or so validation repertoires had used the same platform as the roughly 680 first-cohort repertoires.

The chain recombines TRBV5-4 with TRBJ1-1, with TRBD1 as a possible D gene (5 bases). What was sequenced was PBMCs. The clonotype was recovered from a young woman in good health and CMV-seropositive. The CDR3 DNA reads TGTGCCAGCAGCTTGAGATCGGGGGGCACTGAAGCTTTCTTT. It encodes CASSLRSGGTEAFF.